This is a list of T cell receptor beta chains from one sample in a study of blood T cell repertoires in COVID-19. TCRdb's copy holds only in-frame clones and misses some; the assay was immunoSEQ multiplex PCR. The table shows some 190,000 clones, with more than 80% occurring only once. Material: peripheral blood. The receptors derive from a middle-aged woman with COVID-19, enrolled during active disease. Each CDR3 is given with its conserved first and last residue. The D gene is left open where the match is weak. A row's size may be missing; if present it is once, few, many or a size class.

>once|TRBJ2-1|TRBV5-1|NA
TGCGCCAGCACCGGGGACTCCTACAATGAGCAGTTCTTC
CASTGDSYNEQFF
>NA|TRBJ1-3|TRBV29-1|NA
TGCAGCGTGGCAGGGGGAAACACCATATATTTT
CSVAGGNTIYF
>NA|TRBJ1-5|TRBV28|NA
TGTGCCAGCAATCACAGGGAGATAAGTTATAGCAATCAGCCCCAGCATTTT
CASNHREISYSNQPQHF
>NA|TRBJ1-4|TRBV6-6|NA
TGTGCCAGCAGTTACTCGGCCCCAACTAATGAAAAACTGTTTTTT
CASSYSAPTNEKLFF
>NA|TRBJ1-3|TRBV4-1|NA
TGCGCCAGCAGCCAAGATTTCTCCGGCTCTGGAAACACCATATATTTT
CASSQDFSGSGNTIYF
>NA|TRBJ1-1|TRBV29-1|NA
TGCAGCGTTGGTTCGGGGAACACTGAAGCTTTCTTT
CSVGSGNTEAFF
>NA|TRBJ2-1|TRBV5-1|TRBD2
TGCGCCAGCAGCCTAGCGGACTACAATGAGCAGTTCTTC
CASSLADYNEQFF
>NA|TRBJ1-3|TRBV10-3|NA
TGTGCCATCAGCCTCGTCCCGGCGGACACCATATATTTT
CAISLVPADTIYF
>NA|TRBJ2-1|TRBV2|TRBD2
TGTGCCAGCAGTGACCGGGCTAGCGGGGGAGTCTACAAAGTGCAGTTCTTC
CASSDRASGGVYKVQFF
>NA|TRBJ2-6|TRBV5-6|TRBD1
TGTGCCAGCAGATGGACAGGGAGCCTCGGGGCCAACGTCCTGACTTTC
CASRWTGSLGANVLTF
>NA|TRBJ1-6|TRBV6-2/TRBV6-3|NA
TGTGCCAGCAGTTATACCGGGTCGGCCCTCCACTTT
CASSYTGSALHF
>NA|TRBJ2-5|TRBV18|NA
TGTGCCAGCTCCACAGGGAGTGAGACCCAGTACTTC
CASSTGSETQYF
>few|TRBJ2-1|TRBV5-6|NA
TGTGCCAGCAGCCTTGAGGACAGAGTAAGGTTCTTC
CASSLEDRVRFF
>NA|TRBJ2-5|TRBV9|TRBD2
TGTGCCAGCAGCGTAGCGGGACTAGCGGGAGTGGAGACCCAGTACTTC
CASSVAGLAGVETQYF
>NA|TRBJ1-1|TRBV2|NA
TGTGCCAGCAGACTTGAAATGAACACTGAAGCTTTCTTT
CASRLEMNTEAFF
>NA|TRBJ1-5|TRBV27|NA
TGTGCCAGCAGGCCTCCGGGACAACCCTTTCTAGCCCAGCATTTT
CASRPPGQPFLAQHF
>NA|TRBJ1-2|TRBV10-2|NA
TGCGCCAGCAGTGAAGGGAGGGTGGGAGGCTACACCTTC
CASSEGRVGGYTF
>NA|TRBJ1-4|TRBV9|TRBD1
TGTGCCAGCAGCGCCCAGGGGGCCCTGACTAATGAAAAACTGTTTTTT
CASSAQGALTNEKLFF
>NA|TRBJ2-1|TRBV6-1|TRBD2
TGTGCCAGCAGTGAAATAGCGGGAGTGGGCTATGAGCAGTTCTTC
CASSEIAGVGYEQFF
>NA|TRBJ2-7|TRBV27|TRBD2
TGTGCCGCGGGGGGCCTGGACGAGCAGTACTTC
CAAGGLDEQYF
>NA|TRBJ2-1|TRBV25-1|NA
TGTGCCAGCAGTGAATTTAGCGGTTTTTACAATGAGCAGTTCTTC
CASSEFSGFYNEQFF
>NA|TRBJ1-5|TRBV6-5|NA
TGTGCCAGCAGAACCAGGGCTGCCAATCAGCCCCAGCATTTT
CASRTRAANQPQHF
>NA|TRBJ1-5|TRBV18|TRBD1
TGTGCCAGCTCGCAAACAGGGGGCATGGGCAATCAGCCCCAGCATTTT
CASSQTGGMGNQPQHF
>once|TRBJ1-5|TRBV6-1|NA
TGTGCCAGCACCATGACATCCTATAGCAATCAGCCCCAGCATTTT
CASTMTSYSNQPQHF
>many|TRBJ1-3|TRBV3-1/TRBV3-2|NA
TGTGCCAGCAGCCGTGGGTCGGGGGGAAACACCATATATTTT
CASSRGSGGNTIYF
>NA|TRBJ2-1|TRBV25-1|NA
TGTGCCAGCAGTGAATCTATGGGGAGCTCCTACAATGAGCAGTTCTTC
CASSESMGSSYNEQFF
>NA|TRBJ2-1|TRBV4-1|TRBD2
TGCGCCAGCAGCCAGGTTAGCGGGGGGGATGAGCAGTTCTTC
CASSQVSGGDEQFF
>many|TRBJ1-1|TRBV30|NA
TGTGCCTGGAGGTTGGCGGGCTTGAACACTGAAGCTTTCTTT
CAWRLAGLNTEAFF
>NA|TRBJ2-1|TRBV5-4|TRBD1
TGTGCCAGCAGCTTGGCCGGGACAGGAGGCAATGAGCAGTTCTTC
CASSLAGTGGNEQFF
>NA|TRBJ2-2|TRBV7-9|NA
TGTGCCAGCCCGGGGCAGGGAAAAGAAGGGGGCACCGGGGAGCTGTTTTTT
CASPGQGKEGGTGELFF
>NA|TRBJ2-7|TRBV6-5|TRBD1
TGTGCCAGCAGGCCCTTAGGACAGGAACTCGAGCAGTACTTC
CASRPLGQELEQYF
>NA|TRBJ2-2|TRBV11-2|TRBD1
TGTGCCAGCAGTTCACTTCCGGGACAGGGGACCGAGCTGTTTTTT
CASSSLPGQGTELFF
>NA|TRBJ2-2|TRBV7-2|TRBD2
TGTGCCAGCACCCGATTCGGGGGGACCGGGGAGCTGTTTTTT
CASTRFGGTGELFF
>NA|TRBJ1-1|TRBV28|NA
TGTGCCAGCAGTTTTGAGGAGGAAAGGACTGAAGCTTTCTTT
CASSFEEERTEAFF
>NA|TRBJ1-4|TRBV19|TRBD1
TGTGCCAGTAGCTTCCGACAGGGCCGGGCTAATGAAAAACTGTTTTTT
CASSFRQGRANEKLFF
>NA|TRBJ2-2|TRBV7-9|NA
TGTGCCAGCGGGCCCACTAGGAACGAGAACACCGGGGAGCTGTTTTTT
CASGPTRNENTGELFF
>few|TRBJ1-1|TRBV5-5|NA
TGTGCCAGCAGGCAGGCCCTGGGACAAATTGAAGCTTTCTTT
CASRQALGQIEAFF
>NA|TRBJ1-5|TRBV7-9|NA
TGTGCCAGCAGCTTAGGAGCAGGGTTGGGCAAAAGTCAGCCCCAGCATTTT
CASSLGAGLGKSQPQHF
>NA|TRBJ1-2|TRBV9|NA
TGTGCCAGCACCCTCGGGTCTATCAACTATGGCTACACCTTC
CASTLGSINYGYTF
>NA|TRBJ2-3|TRBV9|TRBD2
TGTGCCAGCAGCGCGAGAGCGGGGACTAGCACAGATACGCAGTATTTT
CASSARAGTSTDTQYF
>NA|TRBJ2-1|TRBV4-1|TRBD2
TGCGCCAGCAGCCAAGAAGCGGGAGCAGTCTACAATGAGCAGTTCTTC
CASSQEAGAVYNEQFF
>NA|TRBJ2-3|TRBV15|NA
TGTGCCACCAGCCGTCGGGGCACAGATACGCAGTATTTT
CATSRRGTDTQYF
>NA|TRBJ2-1|TRBV2|NA
TGTGCCAGCAAAATTCAGAGCGGTATCCACAATGAGCAGTTCTTC
CASKIQSGIHNEQFF